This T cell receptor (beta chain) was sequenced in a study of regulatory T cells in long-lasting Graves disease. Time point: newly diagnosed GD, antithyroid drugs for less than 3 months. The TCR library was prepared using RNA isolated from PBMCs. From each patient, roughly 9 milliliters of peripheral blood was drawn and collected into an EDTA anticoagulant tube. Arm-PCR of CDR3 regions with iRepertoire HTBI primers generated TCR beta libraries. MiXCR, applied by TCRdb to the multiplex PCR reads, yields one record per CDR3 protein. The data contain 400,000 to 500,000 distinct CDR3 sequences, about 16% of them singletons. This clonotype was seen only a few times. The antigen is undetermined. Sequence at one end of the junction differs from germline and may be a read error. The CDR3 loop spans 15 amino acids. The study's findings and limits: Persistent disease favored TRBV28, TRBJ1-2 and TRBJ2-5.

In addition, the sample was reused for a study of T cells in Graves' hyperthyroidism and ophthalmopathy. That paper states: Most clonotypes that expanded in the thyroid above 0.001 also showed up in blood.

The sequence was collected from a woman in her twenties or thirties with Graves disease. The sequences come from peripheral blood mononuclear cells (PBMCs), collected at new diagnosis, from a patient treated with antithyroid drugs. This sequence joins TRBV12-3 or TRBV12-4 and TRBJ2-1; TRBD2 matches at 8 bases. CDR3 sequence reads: CASSRGLAGYSEQFF. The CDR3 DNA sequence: TGTGCCAGCAGTCGTGGACTAGCAGGGTACAGTGAGCAGTTCTTC.